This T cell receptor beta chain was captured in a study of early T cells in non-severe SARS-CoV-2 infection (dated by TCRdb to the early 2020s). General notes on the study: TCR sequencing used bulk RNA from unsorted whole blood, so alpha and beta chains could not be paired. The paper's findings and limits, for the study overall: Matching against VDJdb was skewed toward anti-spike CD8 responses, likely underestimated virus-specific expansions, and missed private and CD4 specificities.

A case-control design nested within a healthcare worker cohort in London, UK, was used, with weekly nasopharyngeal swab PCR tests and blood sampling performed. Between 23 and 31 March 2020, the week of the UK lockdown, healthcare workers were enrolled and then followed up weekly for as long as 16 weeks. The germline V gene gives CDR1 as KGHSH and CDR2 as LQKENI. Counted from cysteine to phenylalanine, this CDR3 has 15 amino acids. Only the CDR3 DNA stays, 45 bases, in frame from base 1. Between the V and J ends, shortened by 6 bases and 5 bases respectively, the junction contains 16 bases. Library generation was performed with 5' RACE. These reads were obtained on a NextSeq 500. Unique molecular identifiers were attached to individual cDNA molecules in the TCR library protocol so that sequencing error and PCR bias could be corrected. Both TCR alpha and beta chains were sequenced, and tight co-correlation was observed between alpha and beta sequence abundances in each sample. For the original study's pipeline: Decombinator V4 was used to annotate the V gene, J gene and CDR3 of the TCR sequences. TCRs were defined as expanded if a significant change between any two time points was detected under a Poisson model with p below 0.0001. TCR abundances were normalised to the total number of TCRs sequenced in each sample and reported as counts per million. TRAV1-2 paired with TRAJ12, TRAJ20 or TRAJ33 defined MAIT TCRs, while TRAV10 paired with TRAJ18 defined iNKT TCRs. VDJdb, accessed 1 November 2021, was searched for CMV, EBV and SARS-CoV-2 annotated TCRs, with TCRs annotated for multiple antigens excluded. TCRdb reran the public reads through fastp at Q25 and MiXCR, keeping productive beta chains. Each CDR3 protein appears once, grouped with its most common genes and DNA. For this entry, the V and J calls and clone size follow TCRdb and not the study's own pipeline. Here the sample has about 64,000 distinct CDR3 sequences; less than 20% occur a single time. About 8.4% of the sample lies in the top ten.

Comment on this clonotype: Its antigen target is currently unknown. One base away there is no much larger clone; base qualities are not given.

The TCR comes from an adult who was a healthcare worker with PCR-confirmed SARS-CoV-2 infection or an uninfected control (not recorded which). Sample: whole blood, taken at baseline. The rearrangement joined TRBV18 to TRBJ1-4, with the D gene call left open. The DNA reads TGTGCCAGCTCTCCTCCATTGGCCCTGAATGAAAAACTGTTTTTT. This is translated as CASSPPLALNEKLFF.